The rows below give T cell receptor beta chains drawn from one sample of a study of human T cells and chemical hapten exposure. TCRdb recomputed calls from the RACE reads with MiXCR, one row per CDR3 protein. The sample contains tens of thousands of distinct CDR3 sequences, 8% to 10% of which appear only once. The material sequenced was whole blood, taken in connection with sensitization to the hapten diphenylcyclopropenone (DPC). Receptor source: a man under 40 with alopecia areata. Some clones in this sample may be carry-over from other donors' samples. The CDR3 runs from the conserved cysteine through the conserved F or W. D genes are given only for firm matches. Clone size is stated in some rows and not others, as once, few, many or a class when expanded.

v_call	d_call	j_call	clone_size	cdr3_nt	cdr3_aa
TRBV30	NA	TRBJ1-4	many	TGTGCCTGGAGAACCGGAACCGGTTGGTCGACTGAAAAACTGTTTTTT	CAWRTGTGWSTEKLFF
TRBV12-3/TRBV12-4	NA	TRBJ2-3	NA	TGTGCCAGCAGTTTAGGTCGTGCAGGGGCTTATCGGGATACGCAGTATTTT	CASSLGRAGAYRDTQYF
TRBV3-1	NA	TRBJ2-3	many	TGTGCCAGCAGCCCATCAGCTAAAAATACGCAGTATTTT	CASSPSAKNTQYF
TRBV12-3/TRBV12-4	TRBD2	TRBJ2-3	many	TGTGCCAGCAGTCCGGGACTAGCAAGTGATACGCAGTATTTT	CASSPGLASDTQYF
TRBV6-2/TRBV6-3	TRBD2	TRBJ2-3	few	TGTGCCAGCAGTTTAACTAGCGGGGGCCGAAGCACAGATACGCAGTATTTT	CASSLTSGGRSTDTQYF
TRBV7-2	NA	TRBJ2-3	NA	TGTGCCAGCAGCTTAGCAGTCGACGGGGATACGCAGTATTTT	CASSLAVDGDTQYF
TRBV2	NA	TRBJ2-1	many	TGTGCCAGCAGTGATCGCGGAGGGGGCCTTGATGAGCAGTTCTTC	CASSDRGGGLDEQFF
TRBV20-1	NA	TRBJ2-6	NA	TGCAGTGCTAGAGCGGCCAACGTCCTGACTTTC	CSARAANVLTF
TRBV28	NA	TRBJ2-2	few	TGTGCCAGCAGTTTATGGGGACAGAACACCGGGGAGCTGTTTTTT	CASSLWGQNTGELFF
TRBV19	NA	TRBJ1-1	many	TGTGCCAGTAGTATGGTGGCAGGGGCGAACACTGAAGCTTTCTTT	CASSMVAGANTEAFF
TRBV11-2	NA	TRBJ2-5	many	TGTGCCAGCAGCTTAGACATCCCCGGGAGTACCCAAGAGACCCAGTACTTC	CASSLDIPGSTQETQYF
TRBV10-2	TRBD1	TRBJ2-5	many	TGCGCCAGCAGTGTGACAGGGATGGAGACCCAGTACTTC	CASSVTGMETQYF
TRBV7-3	NA	TRBJ2-1	many	TGTGCCAGCAGCTTAACCGAAACAAGGGTACATGGTGAGCAGTTCTTC	CASSLTETRVHGEQFF
TRBV7-8	TRBD2	TRBJ2-5	many	TGTGCCAGCAGCTTAGCCGCGGGACTAGCGACTAAGGGACCGAAAGAGACCCAGTACTTC	CASSLAAGLATKGPKETQYF
TRBV6-2/TRBV6-3	NA	TRBJ1-1	many	TGTGCCAGCAGAGAGGGACACAATGAAGCTTTCTTT	CASREGHNEAFF
TRBV15	NA	TRBJ2-3	NA	TGTGCCACCAGCGAAGGAGGGAAGAGCACAGATACGCAGTATTTT	CATSEGGKSTDTQYF
TRBV10-1	NA	TRBJ2-1	many	TGCGCCAGCAGCCTGGAGGTATCATCCTACAATGAGCAGTTCTTC	CASSLEVSSYNEQFF
TRBV7-2	TRBD1	TRBJ1-3	NA	TGTGCCAGCAGCTTGGGGACAGCCTTTTCTGGAAACACCATATATTTT	CASSLGTAFSGNTIYF